This entry is about one T cell receptor beta chain. This sample is drawn from a study of blood T cell repertoires in COVID-19. Across the whole study: Specimens from acute and convalescent COVID-19 originated in the United States, Italy and Spain. Sources were T cells, B-cell-depleted T cells, or PBMCs; the material itself was cDNA or gDNA.

In the source study's methods: Amplified reference gene primers provided the basis for estimating nucleated cell counts. Measured with immunoSEQ multiplex PCR; TCRdb has only the in-frame clones, and not every one. V and J calls and clone size are given by that table; D and trimming were obtained from the DNA. The data contain hundreds of thousands of clones, 89% of them seen just once; the ten biggest clones take up around 12%. CDR3 length: 15 residues. The V end was cut by 1 base, the J end by 3 bases, with 12 bases between. CDR1 and CDR2 (germline): SGDLS, YYNGEE. This sequence originates from a woman between 55 and 75 years old with acute or convalescent COVID-19. The rearrangement uses TRBV9 and TRBJ2-3; the D is unclear. Sequenced: peripheral blood. CDR3 in DNA: TGTGCCAGCAGCGTAACGGTTGGTTTGACAGATACGCAGTATTTT. Residues: CASSVTVGLTDTQYF.